These 26 T cell receptor beta chains came from one sample sequenced in a study of T cells in Graves' hyperthyroidism and ophthalmopathy (dated by TCRdb to between 2018 and 2021). Library creation used multiplex PCR. The sequencer was an Illumina HiSeq 2000. The TCR beta CDR3 regions were amplified from RNA transcripts. A first-round RT-PCR of the TCR CDR3 used the HTBI primer set with the Qiagen OneStep RT-PCR kit. TCRdb trimmed public reads at Q25 via fastp, called clones via MiXCR and kept in-frame beta chains. When rows share a CDR3 protein, they turn into one entry using the most common DNA and genes. The sample data list hundreds of thousands of distinct CDR3 sequences, and over 35% of these were observed just once. Together, the top ten hold 7.5% to 9.5% of the sample. The specimen was blood. The receptors were gathered from a man aged 18 to 30 with Graves' hyperthyroidism.

This chain links TRBV25-1 with TRBJ1-1; 11 nucleotides agree with TRBD1. The CDR3 extends over 18 amino acids. CDR1 is MGHDK and CDR2 is SYGVNS in the germline V gene. V was pared by 5 bases and J by 1 base, with 12 bases of the junction left unmatched. CDR3 DNA: TGTGCCAGCAGTTTTGGTTGGGACAGGGGGTGGGGGAACACTGAAGCTTTCTTT. It codes for CASSFGWDRGWGNTEAFF.

This clonotype was counted a few times. The V and J genes are TRBV5-6 and TRBJ2-7, with TRBD2 matching 8 bases. V was clipped by 3 bases and J by 2 bases; unmatched bases: 4. The CDR3 consists of 14 residues. The germline V gene encodes CDR1 SGHDT and CDR2 YYEEEE. CDR3 nucleotides: TGTGCCAGCAGCTGGGGGACTAGGGCCTACGAGCAGTACTTC. Its protein product is CASSWGTRAYEQYF.

The chain links TRBV7-9 to TRBJ2-7; TRBD2 might be the D (5 bases). V shed 5 bases and J shed 2 bases, with 13 bases lying between them. The CDR3 is 14 residues long. Germline V gene data show CDR1 as SEHNR and CDR2 as FQNEAQ (reference sequence). CDR3 protein: CASSPPDSPYEQYF. CDR3 DNA: TGTGCCAGCAGCCCCCCGGACTCCCCCTACGAGCAGTACTTC.

The genes are TRBV5-6 and TRBJ2-5, with D perhaps matching TRBD2 (6 bases). Between the trimmed V and J ends, which lost 4 bases and 0 bases, there was a span of 10 bases. This CDR3 is 14 amino acids long. Germline V gene lookup returns CDR1 SGHDT and CDR2 YYEEEE. The chain's CDR3 is CASSGGYNQETQYF. The DNA for the CDR3 is TGTGCCAGCAGCGGGGGGTATAACCAAGAGACCCAGTACTTC.

This clonotype came up many times. The chain combines TRBV5-1 with TRBJ1-1; the D gene is possibly TRBD1 (5 bases). The germline V gene has CDR1 SGHRS and CDR2 YFSETQ. The CDR3 is 15 amino acids. Trimming removed 0 bases from V and 2 bases from J, with 11 bases in between. In DNA form, the CDR3 reads TGCGCCAGCAGCTTGGTTGGGGCCGCCAACACTGAAGCTTTCTTT. Translation gives CASSLVGAANTEAFF.

In its sample, this clonotype was seen a few times. The chain is built from TRBV6-5 and TRBJ1-5; D is undetermined. CDR3 size: 13 residues. CDR1 is MNHEY, CDR2 SVGAGI, per germline. Trimming cost V 5 bases and J 3 bases, with 8 bases left between them. The CDR3 coding sequence is TGTGCCAGCAGTGCGGTCCTCAATCAGCCCCAGCATTTT. Amino acids: CASSAVLNQPQHF.

The chain carries TRBV10-3 and TRBJ2-5; a possible D gene is TRBD1 (6 bases). The CDR3 runs to 13 residues. The ends were cut back, 8 bases at V and 1 base at J, with 11 bases in the middle. Germline V gene sequence: CDR1 ENHRY, CDR2 SYGVKD. The CDR3 DNA follows: TGTGCCATCGCTCAGGGGCCCCAAGAGACCCAGTACTTC. Residues: CAIAQGPQETQYF.

This clonotype was seen a few times. This rearrangement joins TRBV5-1 to TRBJ2-2; 8 positions match TRBD1. This CDR3 spans 16 amino acids. V was pared by 0 bases and J by 0 bases, with 1 base of the junction left unmatched. Germline V gene sequence: CDR1 SGHRS, CDR2 YFSETQ. CDR3: CASSLGTGTNTGELFF. CDR3 nucleotides: TGCGCCAGCAGCTTGGGGACAGGGACGAACACCGGGGAGCTGTTTTTT.

This clonotype appeared many times. The V and J genes are TRBV7-8 and TRBJ1-2; TRBD1 is a possible D gene (6 bases). Germline V gene lookup returns CDR1 SGHVS and CDR2 FQNEAQ. Trimming removed 4 bases at V and 4 bases at J, with 10 bases between. This CDR3 spans 13 amino acids. The CDR3 region is CASSYGTTYGYTF. CDR3 bases: TGTGCCAGCAGCTACGGGACAACCTATGGCTACACCTTC.

V and J are TRBV5-1 and TRBJ2-7; 7 bases map to TRBD1. The V and J ends lost 2 bases and 6 bases, in that order; junction bases with no gene match: 8. The germline V gene has CDR1 SGHRS and CDR2 YFSETQ. The CDR3 sequence is 14 residues long. The CDR3: CASSLPTGSGEQYF. The CDR3 DNA is TGCGCCAGCAGCTTACCGACAGGGTCGGGCGAGCAGTACTTC.

This clonotype was counted many times. J is TRBJ2-7 and V is TRBV6-2 or TRBV6-3, with 9 bases matching TRBD1. Germline assignment: CDR1 MNHEY and CDR2 SVGEGT. The CDR3 consists of 13 residues. Unmatched junction bases numbered 7, after V lost 10 bases and J lost 3 bases. CDR3 residues: CATSGTGSYEQYF. The CDR3 DNA follows: TGTGCCACTTCCGGGACAGGGAGCTACGAGCAGTACTTC.

This clonotype was counted a few times. The J gene is TRBJ2-7, the V gene TRBV7-2, with TRBD1 identical over 7 bases. The CDR3 contains 16 residues. Germline values: CDR1 SGHTA, CDR2 FQGNSA. V was clipped by 2 bases and J by 2 bases; unmatched bases: 9. The CDR3 DNA reads as TGTGCCAGCAGCTTACAGGTGGGACAGAAAACCTACGAGCAGTACTTC. Protein: CASSLQVGQKTYEQYF.

This clonotype was seen more than once but under ten times. This chain joins TRBV5-1 and TRBJ2-2; perhaps TRBD1 as D (6 bases). V gave up 1 base and J gave up 6 bases, with 10 bases separating them. This CDR3 is 14 amino acids long. The germline V gene encodes CDR1 SGHRS and CDR2 YFSETQ. The CDR3 reads CASSLKGTSGELFF. As DNA, the CDR3 is TGCGCCAGCAGCTTGAAGGGGACATCCGGGGAGCTGTTTTTT.

This clonotype was seen repeatedly, ten times or more. The V gene is TRBV7-2, the J gene TRBJ1-2, with D possibly being TRBD1 (5 bases). The CDR3 is 12 residues long. Trimming took 6 bases from V and 4 from J, leaving 9 bases between them. In germline, CDR1 is SGHTA, CDR2 FQGNSA. The CDR3 loop is CASSLTVYGYTF. The CDR3 DNA reads TGTGCCAGCAGTTTGACAGTCTATGGCTACACCTTC. The full variable domain, in which reference TRBV7-2 and TRBJ1-2 provide the parts outside the CDR3, is GAGVSQSPSNKVTEKGKDVELRCDPISGHTALYWYRQSLGQGLEFLIYFQGNSAPDKSGLPSDRFSAERTGGSVSTLTIQRTQQEDSAVYLCASSLTVYGYTFGSGTRLTVV.

This clonotype was seen a few times. The chain combines TRBV6-5 with TRBJ2-5; 11 bases are shared with TRBD2. The germline V gene has CDR1 MNHEY and CDR2 SVGAGI. V shed 0 bases, J shed 3 bases, and the junction held 0 bases outside the gene matches. This CDR3 spans 15 amino acids. The CDR3 here is CASSYSTSGEETQYF. CDR3 DNA sequence: TGTGCCAGCAGTTACTCGACTAGCGGGGAAGAGACCCAGTACTTC.

This clonotype has a handful of counts. This sequence joins TRBV2 and TRBJ2-5; the match to TRBD2 covers 12 bases. J gave up 4 bases and V 7 bases, and 4 bases lay outside the gene matches. CDR3 size: 14 residues. The germline gives CDR1 SNHLY, CDR2 FYNNEI. CDR3 nucleotide sequence: TGTGCCAGCACTGGGGGACTAGCGGGAGAGACCCAGTACTTC. Its translation: CASTGGLAGETQYF. The full variable domain, rest sourced from reference TRBV2 and TRBJ2-5, is EPEVTQTPSHQVTQMGQEVILRCVPISNHLYFYWYRQILGQKVEFLVSFYNNEISEKSEIFDDQFSVERPDGSNFTLKIRSTKLEDSAMYFCASTGGLAGETQYFGPGTRLLVL.

This clonotype was detected once. The chain couples TRBV25-1 to TRBJ1-6, with D possibly matching TRBD1 (6 bases). Trimming removed 6 bases at V and 7 bases at J, with 16 bases between. The CDR3 spans 15 residues. Per germline, CDR1 MGHDK and CDR2 SYGVNS. The CDR3 DNA follows: TGTGCCAGCAGCCAAGATGGGGGCGGGAATTCACCCCTCCACTTT. Translating it yields CASSQDGGGNSPLHF. Together with reference TRBV25-1 and TRBJ1-6, the CDR3 gives the full variable domain: EADIYQTPRYLVIGTGKKITLECSQTMGHDKMYWYQQDPGMELHLIHYSYGVNSTEKGDLSSESTVSRIRTEHFPLTLESARPSHTSQYLCASSQDGGGNSPLHFGNGTRLTVT.

This clonotype turned up a few times. The chain combines TRBV5-6 with TRBJ1-1; the match to TRBD1 covers 11 bases. The ends lost 3 bases at V and 5 bases at J; junction bases unmatched: 6. From germline, CDR1 is SGHDT and CDR2 YYEEEE. CDR3 length: 15 amino acids. CDR3 residues: CASSYLGTGGTEAFF. For the CDR3, the DNA is TGTGCCAGCAGCTACCTCGGGACAGGGGGGACTGAAGCTTTCTTT.

The chain is built from TRBV30 and TRBJ2-5; a possible D gene is TRBD2 (6 bases). The germline V gene has CDR1 GTSNPN and CDR2 SVGIG (reference sequence). This CDR3 has 12 amino acids. Trimming took 7 bases from V and 1 from J, leaving 10 bases between them. The CDR3 nucleotides read TGTGCCTCGGAGGGGATCCAAGAGACCCAGTACTTC. Residues: CASEGIQETQYF.

The chain has TRBV2 and TRBJ1-6, with TRBD1 matching 8 bases. The CDR3 is 16 amino acids. Germline V gives CDR1 SNHLY, CDR2 FYNNEI. V lost 2 bases and J lost 9; bases outside the gene matches: 9. The CDR3 region is CASSERGGQGGSPLHF. CDR3 nucleotides: TGTGCCAGCAGTGAACGGGGCGGACAGGGAGGTTCACCCCTCCACTTT.

This clonotype was detected once. One junction end disagrees with the germline gene, perhaps due to a read error. The rearrangement uses TRBV19 and TRBJ2-7, with a tentative D call TRBD2 (6 bases). Germline-derived CDR1 and CDR2 are LNHDA and SQIVND (reference sequence). The CDR3 totals 13 residues. The CDR3 is CASTATAGSERYF. DNA of the CDR3: TGTGCCAGTACGGCCACTGCGGGGAGTGAGCGGTACTTC.

To note about this clonotype: The germline gene is not matched at one end of the junction; a read error may be the cause. This chain connects TRBV10-3 to TRBJ1-2; the match to TRBD1 covers 9 bases. The length of the CDR3 is 14 residues. Germline V lookup: CDR1 ENHRY, CDR2 SYGVKD. The CDR3 loop is CASSVGQGIYGYTF. Here the CDR3 DNA reads TGTGCCAGCAGTGTGGGACAGGGCATATATGGCTACACCTTC.

The V and J genes are TRBV5-1 and TRBJ1-4, with D unresolved. This CDR3 contains 14 residues. V lost 2 bases to trimming and J lost 5 bases, with 10 bases between them. Germline loops: CDR1 SGHRS, CDR2 YFSETQ. This CDR3 is CASSFRSQNEKLFF. DNA for the CDR3: TGCGCCAGCAGCTTTCGCAGCCAAAATGAAAAACTGTTTTTT.

Note on this clonotype: At one boundary the junction diverges from the germline segment, which might be a read error. The chain carries TRBV5-1 and TRBJ1-1; D may be TRBD1 (6 bases). From germline, CDR1 is SGHRS and CDR2 YFSETQ. The CDR3 consists of 14 residues. The CDR3 DNA reads TGTGCCAGCGTAGGGGGAGCAGGGCGTACTGAAGCTTTCTTT. Translating it yields CASVGGAGRTEAFF.

This clonotype has just a few counts. The V and J genes are TRBV12-3 or TRBV12-4 and TRBJ2-7; 8 bases agree with TRBD1. The J segment lost 3 bases and the V segment lost 2 bases, leaving 3 bases of the junction unmatched. CDR3 length: 14 amino acids. Here the CDR3 reads CASSLQGAHYEQYF. CDR3 bases: TGTGCCAGCAGTTTACAGGGGGCGCACTACGAGCAGTACTTC.

The J gene is TRBJ2-2, the V gene TRBV7-9; 7 bases are a match to TRBD2. The CDR3 extends over 15 amino acids. CDR1 is SEHNR, CDR2 FQNEAQ, per germline (reference sequence). The ends lost 0 bases at V and 7 bases at J; junction bases unmatched: 5. The CDR3 DNA reads TGTGCCAGCAGCTTAGCCGGGACTATCCTCGGGGAGCTGTTTTTT. Amino acid sequence: CASSLAGTILGELFF.